These 12 T cell receptor beta chains came from one sample sequenced in a study of T cells in women clearing cervical HPV infection. Produced via immunoSEQ multiplex PCR; TCRdb's table is partial and in-frame only. The table for this sample gives about 20,000 clones. The specimen was blood buffy coat. The origin of the receptors is a woman aged 18 to 75 with a cervical HPV16 infection that either progressed to CIN3+ or cleared (not recorded which).

For this clone: With the read ending 3 residues before the CDR3 end, the germline J gene is used to fill in that end. The chain combines TRBV19 with TRBJ1-2, with D uncertain. Germline V gene sequence: CDR1 LNHDA, CDR2 SQIVND (reference sequence). There are 13 residues in the CDR3. The part of the CDR3 DNA that was read is TGTGCCAGTAGTGTCGAACTGTTAAATGAC. Encoded protein: CASSVELLND. The CDR3, in full, reads CASSVELLNDYTF.

Of note for this clone: The CDR3 goes on 3 residues after the read ends, and that part is filled in from the germline J gene. The chain recombines TRBV2 with TRBJ2-3, with a possible D match to TRBD2 (5 bases). The CDR3 is 15 amino acids. Germline V lookup: CDR1 SNHLY, CDR2 FYNNEI. Trimming cost V 3 bases and J 5 bases, with 15 bases left between them. CDR3 DNA, as far as it was read: TGTGCCAGCAGTGAGACTACCGTCACCCTAGATACG. This codes for CASSETTVTLDT. The whole CDR3 region reads CASSETTVTLDTQYF. The full variable domain, completed using reference TRBV2 and TRBJ2-3, is EPEVTQTPSHQVTQMGQEVILRCVPISNHLYFYWYRQILGQKVEFLVSFYNNEISEKSEIFDDQFSVERPDGSNFTLKIRSTKLEDSAMYFCASSETTVTLDTQYFGPGTRLTVL.

Of note for this clone: The read is 3 residues too short to cover the CDR3 end, so that end is filled in from the germline J gene. This chain uses TRBV23-1 with TRBJ2-2; possible D gene TRBD1, 5 bases. TRBV23-1 is an open reading frame, and its role is uncertain. Trimming left V 1 base short and J 1 base short, with 7 bases between. The CDR3 spans 15 residues. CDR3 DNA (partial): TGCGCCAGCAGTCAATTAACAGGGAACACCGGGGAG. Its translation: CASSQLTGNTGE. The whole CDR3 region reads CASSQLTGNTGELFF.

A note on this clone: The sequenced fragment ends 3 residues before the CDR3 boundary, so the rest is inferred from the germline J gene. This sequence joins TRBV5-1 and TRBJ2-5, with D perhaps matching TRBD2 (6 bases). The CDR3 runs 16 residues. Germline V gives CDR1 SGHRS, CDR2 YFSETQ. V lost 0 bases and J lost 4, with 16 bases in between. Incomplete CDR3 DNA: TGCGCCAGCAGCTTGGACCGGGGACTCCAGGGAGAGACC. Translated: CASSLDRGLQGET. The complete CDR3 sequence is CASSLDRGLQGETQYF.

Note on this clone: The missing CDR3 end, 3 residues past where the read stops, is filled in from the germline J gene. This same CDR3 is encoded by further DNA sequences in the sample. The chain carries TRBV29-1 and TRBJ1-3; D is perhaps TRBD1 (6 bases). The V gene's germline CDR1 is SQVTM and CDR2 ANQGSEA. Trimming shortened V by 3 bases and J by 4 bases, and 19 bases separated the two germline ends. The CDR3 is made up of 16 amino acids. The part of the CDR3 DNA that was read is TGCAGCGTTGAGGAGTTTCGGGGGGCAAAAGGAAACACC. Its translation is CSVEEFRGAKGNT. The whole CDR3 sequence reads CSVEEFRGAKGNTIYF.

Notes on this clone: The observed sequence ends 3 residues before the CDR3 terminus, with the missing tail filled in from the germline J gene. The chain carries TRBV19 and TRBJ2-1; TRBD2 matches at 10 bases. The trim removed 4 bases at V and 8 bases at J, leaving 8 bases unmatched. Germline V gene data show CDR1 as LNHDA and CDR2 as SQIVND (reference sequence). The CDR3 covers 15 residues. Incomplete CDR3 DNA: TGTGCCAGTAGTAGACCTAGCGGGAGAGGATATGAG. Translated, it gives CASSRPSGRGYE. Given in full, the CDR3 is CASSRPSGRGYEQFF. The complete variable domain, with remaining parts taken from reference TRBV19 and TRBJ2-1, reads DGGITQSPKYLFRKEGQNVTLSCEQNLNHDAMYWYRQDPGQGLRLIYYSQIVNDFQKGDIAEGYSVSREKKESFPLTVTSAQKNPTAFYLCASSRPSGRGYEQFFGPGTRLTVL.

Remarks on this clone: The missing CDR3 end, 3 residues past where the read stops, is filled in from the germline J gene. The chain recombines TRBV7-2 with TRBJ2-7, with TRBD1 matching over 8 bases. CDR3 length: 14 amino acids. CDR1 is SGHTA and CDR2 is FQGNSA in the germline V gene. After removal of 1 base from V and 2 bases from J, the junction contained 1 base not matched to a gene. CDR3 loop: CASSLGQGTYEQYF. Partial CDR3 DNA: TGTGCCAGCAGCTTAGGACAGGGGACCTACGAG.

Remarks on this clone: The read halts 3 residues ahead of the CDR3 end, with the missing end drawn from the germline J gene. This chain links TRBV7-8 with TRBJ2-7, with D perhaps TRBD2 (6 bases). Germline CDR1 is SGHVS and CDR2 is FQNEAQ. The CDR3 is 13 amino acids. V lost 5 bases, J lost 2 bases, and 10 bases lay in between. The chain's CDR3 is CASSVGGTYEQYF. CDR3 DNA, as far as it was read: TGTGCCAGCAGCGTGGGGGGAACCTACGAG.

In regard to this clone: The read ends 3 residues early relative to the CDR3; the germline J gene fills the gap. This chain connects TRBV19 to TRBJ1-1; the match to TRBD1 covers 11 bases. The length of the CDR3 is 18 residues. The junction had 11 bases not matched to a gene; V was cut back by 4 bases and J by 1 base. Germline CDR1 reads LNHDA; CDR2 reads SQIVND (reference sequence). The CDR3: CASSTLPGQGVGNTEAFF. The sequenced CDR3 bases are TGTGCCAGTAGTACGCTTCCGGGACAGGGGGTCGGGAACACTGAA.

About this clone: From the germline J gene comes the end of the CDR3, since the read stops 3 residues before it. The chain employs TRBV20-1 and TRBJ2-3; 7 bases line up with TRBD2. Per the germline V gene, CDR1 is DFQATT and CDR2 is SNEGSKA (reference sequence). This CDR3 has 15 amino acids. This CDR3 is CSARGEGSLNQPQYF. Incomplete CDR3 DNA: TGCAGTGCTAGAGGGGAGGGGTCACTCAATCAGCCG.

This chain's CDR3 is CASSLGRLVLRDTYTF. CDR3 DNA, as far as it was read: TGTGCCAGCAGCTTGGGTAGACTAGTCTTGAGAGATACC. The J gene is TRBJ1-2, the V gene TRBV7-8; D is uncertain. The CDR3 goes on 3 residues after the read ends, and that part is filled in from the germline J gene. Germline V gene lookup returns CDR1 SGHVS and CDR2 FQNEAQ. The CDR3 is 16 residues long.

Note on this clone: The read ends 3 residues shy of where the CDR3 ends; the end is completed using the germline J gene. The V and J genes are TRBV6-2 or TRBV6-3 and TRBJ2-3, with D hard to call. The CDR3 is made up of 11 amino acids. V was trimmed by 4 bases and J by 7 bases, leaving 6 bases between them. Germline loops: CDR1 MNHEY, CDR2 SVGEGT. The sequenced CDR3 bases are TGTGCCAGCAGTTTCCTACATACG. Protein sequence: CASSFLHT. The whole CDR3 region reads CASSFLHTQYF.